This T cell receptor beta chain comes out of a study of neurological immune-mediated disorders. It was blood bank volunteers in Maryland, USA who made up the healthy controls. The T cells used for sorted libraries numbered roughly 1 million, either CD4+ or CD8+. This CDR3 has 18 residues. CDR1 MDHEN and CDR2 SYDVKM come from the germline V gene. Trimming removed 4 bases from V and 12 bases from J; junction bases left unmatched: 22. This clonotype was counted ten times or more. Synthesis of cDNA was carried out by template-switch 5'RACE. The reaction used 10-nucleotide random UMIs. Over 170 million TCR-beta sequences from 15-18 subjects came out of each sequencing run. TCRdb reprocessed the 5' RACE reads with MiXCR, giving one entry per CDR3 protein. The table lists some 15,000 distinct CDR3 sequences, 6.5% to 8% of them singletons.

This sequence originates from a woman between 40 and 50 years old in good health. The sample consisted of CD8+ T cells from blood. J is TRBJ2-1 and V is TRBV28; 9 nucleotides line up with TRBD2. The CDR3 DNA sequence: TGTGCCAGCAGTTCCCGTCGCCCGACTAGCGGCCCTACAATGAGGCAGTTCTTC. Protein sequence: CASSSRRPTSGPTMRQFF.